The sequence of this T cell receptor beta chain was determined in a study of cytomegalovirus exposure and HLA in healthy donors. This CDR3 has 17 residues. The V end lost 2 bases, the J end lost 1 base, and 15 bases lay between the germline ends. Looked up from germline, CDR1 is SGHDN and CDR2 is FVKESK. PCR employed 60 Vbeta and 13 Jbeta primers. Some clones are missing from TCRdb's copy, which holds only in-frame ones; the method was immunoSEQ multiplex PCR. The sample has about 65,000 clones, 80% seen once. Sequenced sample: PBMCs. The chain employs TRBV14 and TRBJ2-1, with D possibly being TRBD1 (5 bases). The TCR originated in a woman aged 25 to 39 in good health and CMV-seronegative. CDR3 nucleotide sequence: TGTGCCAGCAGCCAATGGATAGGGGCCCTATCCTACAATGAGCAGTTCTTC. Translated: CASSQWIGALSYNEQFF.